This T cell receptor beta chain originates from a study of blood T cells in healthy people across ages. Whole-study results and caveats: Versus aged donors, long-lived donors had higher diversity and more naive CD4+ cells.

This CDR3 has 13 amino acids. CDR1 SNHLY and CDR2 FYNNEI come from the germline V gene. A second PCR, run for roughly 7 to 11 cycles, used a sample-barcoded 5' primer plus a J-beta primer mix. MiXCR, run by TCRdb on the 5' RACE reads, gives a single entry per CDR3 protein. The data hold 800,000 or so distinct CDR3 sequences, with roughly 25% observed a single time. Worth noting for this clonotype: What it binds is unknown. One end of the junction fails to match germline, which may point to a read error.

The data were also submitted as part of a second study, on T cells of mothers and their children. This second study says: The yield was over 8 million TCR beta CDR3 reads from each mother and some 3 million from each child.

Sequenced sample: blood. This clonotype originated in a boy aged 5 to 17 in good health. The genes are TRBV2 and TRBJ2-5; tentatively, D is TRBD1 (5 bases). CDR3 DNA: TGTGCCAGCAGATTGACAGAAAAAGAGACCCAGCACTTC. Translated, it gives CASRLTEKETQHF.